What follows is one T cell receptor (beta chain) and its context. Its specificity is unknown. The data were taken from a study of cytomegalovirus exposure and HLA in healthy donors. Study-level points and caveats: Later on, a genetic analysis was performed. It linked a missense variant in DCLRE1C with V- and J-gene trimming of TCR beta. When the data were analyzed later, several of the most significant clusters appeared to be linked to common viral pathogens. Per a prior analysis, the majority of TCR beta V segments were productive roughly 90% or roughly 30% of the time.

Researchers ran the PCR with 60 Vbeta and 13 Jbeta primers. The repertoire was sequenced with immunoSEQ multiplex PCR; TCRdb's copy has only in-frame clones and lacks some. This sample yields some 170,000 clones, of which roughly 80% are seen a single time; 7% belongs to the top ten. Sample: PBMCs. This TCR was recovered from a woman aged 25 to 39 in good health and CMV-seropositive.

CDR3 loop: CASGTRLDNEQFF. The CDR3 nucleotides read TGTGCCAGCGGCACCAGACTTGACAATGAGCAGTTCTTC. V usage is TRBV2 and J usage is TRBJ2-1; D is undetermined. Germline V gene sequence: CDR1 SNHLY, CDR2 FYNNEI. The CDR3 sequence is 13 residues long. Trimming removed 8 bases at V and 5 bases at J, with 13 bases between. The full variable domain, rest sourced from reference TRBV2 and TRBJ2-1, is EPEVTQTPSHQVTQMGQEVILRCVPISNHLYFYWYRQILGQKVEFLVSFYNNEISEKSEIFDDQFSVERPDGSNFTLKIRSTKLEDSAMYFCASGTRLDNEQFFGPGTRLTVL.